The entry below describes one T cell receptor (beta chain). No cognate antigen has been identified for it. No much larger clone exists at a distance of one base, and base qualities are not known. This record belongs to a study of T cell changes during pregnancy in multiple sclerosis (dated by TCRdb to between 2018 and 2020). A note on the overall study: The study examined how the T cell repertoire changed over the course of pregnancy in women with multiple sclerosis.

Reading the germline V gene gives CDR1 LGHNA and CDR2 YSLEER. The CDR3, cysteine through phenylalanine, is 16 amino acids long. Only CDR3 DNA is held: 48 bases, read in frame from base 1. V is pruned by 1 base and J by 6 bases, leaving 6 bases of the junction without a gene match. The library was generated by the immunoSEQ multiplex PCR assay. The clones in this table, taken by TCRdb from immuneACCESS, are in-frame only. Not every clone is retained; where verified, under half of the shortfall comes from an unresolved V gene, and the cause of the rest is unknown. In all, the sample holds 130,000 or so clones, and 95% to 98% of those were seen once. Clones ranked in the top ten supply over 0.35% of the sample.

The input for sequencing was peripheral blood, taken after pregnancy. The rearranged chain carries TRBV4-3 and TRBJ1-5; 10 bases in the middle match TRBD1. The TCR was taken from a female donor with multiple sclerosis, enrolled in a pregnancy study. The sequenced DNA: TGCGCCAGCAGCCAAGCCACCGACAGGGGGCGTCAGCCCCAGCATTTT. Its product reads: CASSQATDRGRQPQHF.